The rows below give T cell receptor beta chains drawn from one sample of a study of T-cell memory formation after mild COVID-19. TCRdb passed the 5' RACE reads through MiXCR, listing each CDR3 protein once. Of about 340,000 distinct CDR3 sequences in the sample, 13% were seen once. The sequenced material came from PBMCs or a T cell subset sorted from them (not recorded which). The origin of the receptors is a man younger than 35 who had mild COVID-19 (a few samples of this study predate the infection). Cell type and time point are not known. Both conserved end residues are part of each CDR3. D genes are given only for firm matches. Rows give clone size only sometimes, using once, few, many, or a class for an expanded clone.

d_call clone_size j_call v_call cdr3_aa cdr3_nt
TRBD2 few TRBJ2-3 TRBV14 CASSRLAGADTQYF TGTGCCAGCAGCCGACTAGCGGGGGCAGATACGCAGTATTTT
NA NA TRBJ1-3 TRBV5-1 CASSPSFSGNTIYF TGCGCCAGCAGCCCTTCATTCTCTGGAAACACCATATATTTT
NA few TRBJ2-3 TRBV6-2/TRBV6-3 CASSRGGISDTQYF TGTGCCAGCAGCCGAGGTGGGATTTCAGATACGCAGTATTTT
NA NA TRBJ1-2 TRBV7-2 CASSSTQGGYGYTF TGTGCCAGCAGTTCTACGCAGGGAGGCTATGGCTACACCTTC
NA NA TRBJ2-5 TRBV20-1 CSAPRVGRVQTQYF TGCAGTGCTCCAAGAGTCGGGCGGGTCCAGACCCAGTACTTC
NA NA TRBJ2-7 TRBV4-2 CASSQEGTLYEQYF TGTGCCAGCAGCCAGGAGGGGACCCTCTACGAGCAGTACTTC
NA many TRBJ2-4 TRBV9 CASSVGPVGGNIQYF TGTGCCAGCAGCGTAGGTCCCGTAGGGGGGAACATTCAGTACTTC
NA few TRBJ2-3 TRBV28 CASSLHSADTQYF TGTGCCAGCAGTCTCCACAGCGCAGATACGCAGTATTTT
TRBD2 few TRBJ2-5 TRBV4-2 CASSQDRLAETQYF TGTGCCAGCAGCCAAGATCGACTAGCGGAGACCCAGTACTTC
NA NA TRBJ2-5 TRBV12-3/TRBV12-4 CASTDERETQYF TGTGCCAGCACCGACGAGCGGGAGACCCAGTACTTC
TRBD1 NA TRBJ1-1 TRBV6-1 CASSDPGQGVSWAFF TGTGCCAGCAGTGACCCGGGACAGGGTGTTTCGTGGGCTTTCTTT
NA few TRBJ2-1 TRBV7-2 CASRRQAGSVNEQFF TGTGCCAGCAGGAGACAGGCGGGCTCGGTCAATGAGCAGTTCTTC
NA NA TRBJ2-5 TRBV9 CASSVLGARGETQYF TGTGCCAGCAGCGTACTCGGGGCGCGGGGAGAGACCCAGTACTTC
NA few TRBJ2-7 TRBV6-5 CASRKDLSFYEQYF TGTGCCAGCAGGAAGGACCTTTCCTTTTACGAGCAGTACTTC
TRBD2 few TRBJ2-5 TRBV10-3 CAISAPLGRGIETQYF TGTGCCATCAGTGCCCCCCTGGGGCGGGGGATCGAGACCCAGTACTTC
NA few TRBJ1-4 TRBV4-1 CASSQDPLGGINEKLFF TGCGCCAGCAGCCAAGATCCTTTAGGAGGGATTAATGAAAAACTGTTTTTT
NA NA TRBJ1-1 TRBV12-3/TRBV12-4 CATTQKPNTEAFF TGTGCCACCACACAGAAACCCAACACTGAAGCTTTCTTT
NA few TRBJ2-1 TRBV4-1 CASSQALGDRGIYNEQFF TGCGCCAGCAGCCAAGCTTTAGGGGACCGGGGAATATACAATGAGCAGTTCTTC
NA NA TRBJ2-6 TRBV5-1 CASSFAPGLLYSGANVLTF TGCGCCAGCAGCTTTGCTCCGGGCCTTCTTTACTCTGGGGCCAACGTCCTGACTTTC
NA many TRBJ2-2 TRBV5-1 CASSLAGPDTGELFF TGCGCCAGCAGCTTGGCAGGGCCCGACACCGGGGAGCTGTTTTTT
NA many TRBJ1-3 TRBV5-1 CASSSGAGNTIYF TGCGCCAGCAGTTCCGGGGCTGGAAACACCATATATTTT
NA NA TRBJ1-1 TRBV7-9 CASSPQGTTEAFF TGTGCCAGCAGCCCGCAGGGTACCACTGAAGCTTTCTTT
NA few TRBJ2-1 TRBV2 CASRRTGIEQFF TGTGCCAGCAGACGAACAGGGATTGAGCAGTTCTTC
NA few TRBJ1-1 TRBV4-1 CASSHRGRPLNTEAFF TGCGCCAGCAGCCACAGGGGCAGGCCACTGAACACTGAAGCTTTCTTT
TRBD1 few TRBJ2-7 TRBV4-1 CASSPRTGAYYEQYF TGCGCCAGCAGCCCCCGGACAGGTGCTTACTACGAGCAGTACTTC
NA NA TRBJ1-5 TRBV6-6 CASSSTNRLSNQPQHF TGTGCCAGCAGTTCCACCAACCGTCTAAGCAATCAGCCCCAGCATTTT
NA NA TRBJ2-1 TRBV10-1 CASRDPGGEQFF TGCGCCAGCAGAGATCCAGGAGGGGAGCAGTTCTTC
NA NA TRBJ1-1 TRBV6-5 CASSDPVTDEAFF TGTGCCAGCAGCGACCCCGTAACAGACGAAGCTTTCTTT
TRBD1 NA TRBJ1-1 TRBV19 CAIAIDRDTEAFF TGTGCCATTGCTATTGACAGGGACACTGAAGCTTTCTTT
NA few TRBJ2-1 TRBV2 CASSGGRVNEQFF TGTGCCAGCAGTGGGGGTCGAGTCAATGAGCAGTTCTTC
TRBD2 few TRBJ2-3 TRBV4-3 CASSQERGGSDTQYF TGCGCCAGCAGCCAAGAGCGGGGGGGTTCAGATACGCAGTATTTT
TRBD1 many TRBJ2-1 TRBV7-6 CASSLAGTGYLNEQFF TGTGCCAGCAGCTTAGCTGGGACAGGGTACCTCAATGAGCAGTTCTTC
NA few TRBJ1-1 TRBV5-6 CASTSVPGMNTEAFF TGTGCCAGCACCTCAGTACCAGGGATGAACACTGAAGCTTTCTTT
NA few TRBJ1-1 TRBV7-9 CASGPTNTEAFF TGTGCCAGCGGACCAACGAACACTGAAGCTTTCTTT
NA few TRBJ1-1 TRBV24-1 CATSLADGTEAFF TGTGCCACCAGTTTGGCAGATGGAACTGAAGCTTTCTTT
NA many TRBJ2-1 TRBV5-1 CASSSNPGATYNEQFF TGCGCCAGCAGCTCGAATCCAGGGGCTACTTACAATGAGCAGTTCTTC
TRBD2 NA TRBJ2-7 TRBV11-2 CASSFSSGAYEQYF TGTGCCAGCAGCTTCAGTAGCGGGGCCTACGAGCAGTACTTC
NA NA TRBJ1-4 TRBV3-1 CASSQPGRKLFF TGTGCCAGCAGCCAACCCGGGCGGAAACTGTTTTTT
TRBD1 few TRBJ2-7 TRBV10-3 CAISEGTGEVFYEQYF TGTGCCATCAGTGAGGGGACAGGGGAAGTATTCTACGAGCAGTACTTC
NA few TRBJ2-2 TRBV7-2 CASSLVQANTGELFF TGTGCCAGCAGCCTTGTACAGGCGAACACCGGGGAGCTGTTTTTT
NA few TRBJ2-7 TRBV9 CASSPMGHPSYEQYF TGTGCCAGCAGCCCCATGGGACACCCCAGCTACGAGCAGTACTTC
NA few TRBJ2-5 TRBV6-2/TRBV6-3 CASSYASATQYF TGTGCCAGCAGTTACGCTTCAGCGACCCAGTACTTC
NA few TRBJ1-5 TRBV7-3 CASSLLPGANQPQHF TGTGCCAGCAGCTTATTACCCGGGGCCAATCAGCCCCAGCATTTT
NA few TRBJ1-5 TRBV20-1 CSAGVVQPQHF TGCAGTGCTGGGGTCGTTCAGCCCCAGCATTTT
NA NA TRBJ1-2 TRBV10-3 CATAGLGYTF TGTGCCACCGCGGGTTTGGGCTACACCTTC
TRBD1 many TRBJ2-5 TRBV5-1 CASSPGTAQETQYF TGCGCCAGCAGTCCGGGGACAGCCCAAGAGACCCAGTACTTC
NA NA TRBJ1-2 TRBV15 CATSRDSEQVNVYGYTF TGTGCCACCAGCAGAGATAGCGAACAGGTGAATGTCTATGGCTACACCTTC